A selection of T cell receptor beta chains follows, all from one sample in a study of T cells in Graves' hyperthyroidism and ophthalmopathy. Using its own MiXCR run on the multiplex PCR reads, TCRdb lists one record per CDR3 protein. The data contain 600,000 or so distinct CDR3 sequences, 46% of them singletons. Sequencing was performed on peripheral blood or thyroid tissue (not recorded which). Receptors originate from a woman aged 18-29 years with Graves' hyperthyroidism. Each CDR3 is given with its conserved first and last residue. The D gene is left open where the match is weak. Clone size, where shown, is once, few, many, or a class for clones that have expanded.

D: -; size: many; V: TRBV7-2; J: TRBJ1-1; DNA: TGTGCCAGCACCCACCCGGGGGACCGCCTGGCGTTCTTT; CDR3: CASTHPGDRLAFF
D: -; size: -; V: TRBV6-5; J: TRBJ1-2; DNA: TGTGCCAGCACCCGAACTCTGGATTATGGCTACACCTTC; CDR3: CASTRTLDYGYTF
D: -; size: many; V: TRBV29-1; J: TRBJ1-6; DNA: TGCAGCGTTGATACAGGGAATAATTCACCCCTCCACTTT; CDR3: CSVDTGNNSPLHF
D: TRBD1; size: -; V: TRBV10-3; J: TRBJ1-6; DNA: TGTGCCATCAAAGGGACAGACTATAATTCACCCCTCCACTTT; CDR3: CAIKGTDYNSPLHF
D: TRBD2; size: -; V: TRBV7-2; J: TRBJ2-1; DNA: TGTGCCAGCAGCCCCGGACCCCTAGCGGGAGGAGAGCAGTTCTTC; CDR3: CASSPGPLAGGEQFF
D: -; size: -; V: TRBV5-1; J: TRBJ1-2; DNA: TGCGCCAGCAGTCTTGAGGTGACAGGCTATGGCTACACCTTC; CDR3: CASSLEVTGYGYTF
D: -; size: many; V: TRBV29-1; J: TRBJ2-7; DNA: TGCAGCGTTGTGGCAGGTCCCTACGAGCAGTACTTC; CDR3: CSVVAGPYEQYF
D: TRBD1; size: many; V: TRBV2; J: TRBJ1-2; DNA: TGTGCCGGCCAGGGACAGTCTAAATTGGGTGGCTACACCTTC; CDR3: CAGQGQSKLGGYTF
D: -; size: -; V: TRBV2; J: TRBJ1-2; DNA: TGTGCCAGCAGTCCAAGGTCCAGGGACGTACATAACTATGGCTACACCTTC; CDR3: CASSPRSRDVHNYGYTF
D: TRBD2; size: -; V: TRBV25-1; J: TRBJ2-7; DNA: TGTGCCAGCAGTGAATATGTTGGACGGCGGGAGCGCTACGAGCAGTACTTC; CDR3: CASSEYVGRRERYEQYF
D: TRBD2; size: -; V: TRBV15; J: TRBJ2-7; DNA: TGTGCCACCGGACTAGCGGAGGAGGGCTACGAGCAGTACTTC; CDR3: CATGLAEEGYEQYF
D: TRBD1; size: -; V: TRBV29-1; J: TRBJ1-1; DNA: TGCAGCGTTGAAAGACAGGGGGCTGGAGCTTTCTTT; CDR3: CSVERQGAGAFF
D: -; size: many; V: TRBV19; J: TRBJ1-2; DNA: TGTGCCAGCCGGGTTAACTATGGCTACACCTTC; CDR3: CASRVNYGYTF
D: TRBD1; size: -; V: TRBV7-1; J: TRBJ1-1; DNA: TGTGCCAGCAGGTCCAGAACACGGGACAGGGGGCCATCGAACACTGAAGCTTTCTTT; CDR3: CASRSRTRDRGPSNTEAFF
D: -; size: -; V: TRBV15; J: TRBJ2-2; DNA: TGTGCCACCAGCCCGCATAGGGGGGAGCTGTTTTTT; CDR3: CATSPHRGELFF
D: -; size: few; V: TRBV9; J: TRBJ2-7; DNA: TGTGCCAGCAGCGTGTCAAGCGGCCCATTCGAGCAGTACTTC; CDR3: CASSVSSGPFEQYF
D: -; size: many; V: TRBV10-3; J: TRBJ1-5; DNA: TGTGCCAGCAGTGATCGAGGGAGCAATCAGCCCCAGCATTTT; CDR3: CASSDRGSNQPQHF
D: -; size: few; V: TRBV5-1; J: TRBJ2-7; DNA: TGCGCCAGCAGCTTGGTGGGGAGTTTCGAGCAGTACTTC; CDR3: CASSLVGSFEQYF
D: -; size: few; V: TRBV7-3; J: TRBJ1-5; DNA: TGTGCCAGCAGCCTCAAGGGGGATCAGCCCCAGCATTTT; CDR3: CASSLKGDQPQHF
D: TRBD1; size: -; V: TRBV24-1; J: TRBJ2-2; DNA: TGTGCCACCAGTAAACAGGGGGCGACCGGGGAGCTGTTTTTT; CDR3: CATSKQGATGELFF
D: TRBD1; size: -; V: TRBV7-2; J: TRBJ1-1; DNA: TGTGCCAGCAGCGGGGACAGGGTGAACACTGAAGCTTTCTTT; CDR3: CASSGDRVNTEAFF
D: -; size: many; V: TRBV29-1; J: TRBJ1-2; DNA: TGCAGCGTTGGTAGCAGAAAAACGTTAAACTATGGCTACACCTTC; CDR3: CSVGSRKTLNYGYTF
D: -; size: -; V: TRBV25-1; J: TRBJ2-2; DNA: TGTGCCAGCAGGAAAGGGGGGATCGCCGGGGAGCTGTTTTTT; CDR3: CASRKGGIAGELFF
D: -; size: -; V: TRBV2; J: TRBJ1-2; DNA: TGTGCCAGGGGGTACGGAGGCTACACCTTC; CDR3: CARGYGGYTF
D: TRBD1; size: -; V: TRBV24-1; J: TRBJ1-2; DNA: TGTGCCACCCCTCCTAGGACAGGCTATGGCTACACCTTC; CDR3: CATPPRTGYGYTF
D: TRBD1; size: many; V: TRBV25-1; J: TRBJ1-6; DNA: TGTGCCAGCAGTGAAGTGGGGACAGCGTATTCACCCCTCCACTTT; CDR3: CASSEVGTAYSPLHF
D: TRBD1; size: few; V: TRBV20-1; J: TRBJ2-7; DNA: TGCAGTGCTAGAGATCCGACAGGGTCCTACGAGCAGTACTTC; CDR3: CSARDPTGSYEQYF
D: -; size: many; V: TRBV7-8; J: TRBJ2-7; DNA: TGTGCCAGCAGCTCCGGACAGTCCTCCTACGAGCAGTACTTC; CDR3: CASSSGQSSYEQYF
D: TRBD1; size: -; V: TRBV29-1; J: TRBJ1-1; DNA: TGCAGCGTTGAAGGGTGGACAGGGCCCACTGAAGCTTTCTTT; CDR3: CSVEGWTGPTEAFF
D: TRBD1; size: -; V: TRBV5-5; J: TRBJ1-1; DNA: TGTGCCAGCAGCTGGGGGGACAGGGCAGAACATGGAGAAGCTTTCTTT; CDR3: CASSWGDRAEHGEAFF
D: -; size: few; V: TRBV7-2; J: TRBJ1-1; DNA: TGTGCCAGCAGTCCAACGGGGGGGATTGAAGCTTTCTTT; CDR3: CASSPTGGIEAFF
D: -; size: -; V: TRBV5-6; J: TRBJ2-7; DNA: TGTGCCAGCAGCCTCGGGGGTGGAATCTACGAGCAGTACTTC; CDR3: CASSLGGGIYEQYF
D: -; size: few; V: TRBV5-1; J: TRBJ1-3; DNA: TGCGCCAGCAGGCTGGGGGGAACTGGAAACACCATATATTTT; CDR3: CASRLGGTGNTIYF
D: -; size: many; V: TRBV7-2; J: TRBJ2-6; DNA: TGTGCCGGCAGGGAGAGCTCTGGGGCCAACGTCCTGACTTTC; CDR3: CAGRESSGANVLTF
D: -; size: many; V: TRBV7-8; J: TRBJ1-2; DNA: TGTGCCAGCAGCTTAGGCCGGGGGAATGGCTACACCTTC; CDR3: CASSLGRGNGYTF